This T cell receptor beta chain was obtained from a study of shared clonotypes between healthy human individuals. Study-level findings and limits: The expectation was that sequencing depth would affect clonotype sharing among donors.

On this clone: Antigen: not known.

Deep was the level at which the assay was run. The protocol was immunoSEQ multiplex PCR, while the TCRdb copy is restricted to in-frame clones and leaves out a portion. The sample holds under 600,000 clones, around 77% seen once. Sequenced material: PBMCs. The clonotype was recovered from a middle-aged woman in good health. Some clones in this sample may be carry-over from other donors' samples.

CDR3 DNA: TGCAGCGCGACAGTTACTAATGAAAAACTGTTTTTT. Translating gives CSATVTNEKLFF. The chain couples TRBV29-1 to TRBJ1-4; possibly TRBD1 for D (5 bases). This CDR3 is built from 12 residues. V dropped 7 bases and J dropped 2 bases, with 8 bases sitting between them. The germline V gene encodes CDR1 SQVTM and CDR2 ANQGSEA.